One and the same sample provided the 25 T cell receptor beta chains below, sequenced in a study of blood T cell repertoires in COVID-19. Here immunoSEQ multiplex PCR was the method, and the copy in TCRdb shows in-frame clones only, minus some. This table has about 200,000 clones, about 88% appearing once. The sequencing input was peripheral blood. The receptors originated from an elderly woman with acute or convalescent COVID-19.

This chain connects TRBV5-5 to TRBJ2-3; 8 bases line up with TRBD2. This CDR3 is 18 amino acids long. J gave up 4 bases and V 6 bases, and 19 bases lay outside the gene matches. The germline CDR1 and CDR2 sequences are SGHKS and YYEKEE (reference sequence). This CDR3 reads CASKNGGSGRGPPDTQYF. The CDR3 DNA reads as TGTGCCAGCAAAAATGGGGGGAGCGGGAGAGGCCCTCCAGATACGCAGTATTTT.

This sequence joins TRBV29-1 and TRBJ1-1; D is undetermined. V was clipped by 5 bases and J by 1 base, with 17 bases between them. Germline V gives CDR1 SQVTM, CDR2 ANQGSEA. The CDR3 loop spans 15 amino acids. The CDR3 DNA sequence: TGCAGCGTTTTCTCGGGCAGAGGAGGGAACACTGAAGCTTTCTTT. This encodes CSVFSGRGGNTEAFF.

This clone appeared many times. This CDR3 reads CASSSRPTGYYGYTF. DNA of the CDR3: TGTGCCAGCAGCTCTCGACCTACAGGGTACTATGGCTACACCTTC. The genes are TRBV7-2 and TRBJ1-2; tentatively, D is TRBD1 (6 bases). This CDR3 comprises 15 residues. The V end was cut by 4 bases, the J end by 3 bases, with 15 bases between. CDR1 is SGHTA and CDR2 is FQGNSA in the germline V gene.

The CDR3 coding sequence is TGTGCCAGCAGTAAGGACAGCCTCTATGGCTACACCTTC. This codes for CASSKDSLYGYTF. V usage is TRBV6-5 and J usage is TRBJ1-2, with D tentatively TRBD1 (6 bases). V dropped 5 bases and J dropped 4 bases, with 11 bases sitting between them. The CDR3 length is 13 residues. Germline V CDR1 and CDR2: MNHEY, SVGAGI.

As for this clone: One junction end does not reproduce the germline sequence, and a read error may be involved. The CDR3: CSARGNSNQPQHF. The CDR3 DNA reads as TGCTCAGCCCGAGGAAATAGCAATCAGCCCCAGCATTTT. The rearrangement uses TRBV19 and TRBJ1-5; no clear D. In germline, CDR1 is LNHDA, CDR2 SQIVND (reference sequence). This CDR3 has 13 residues. The variable domain in full, with the rest retrieved from reference TRBV19 and TRBJ1-5, is DGGITQSPKYLFRKEGQNVTLSCEQNLNHDAMYWYRQDPGQGLRLIYYSQIVNDFQKGDIAEGYSVSREKKESFPLTVTSAQKNPTAFYLCSARGNSNQPQHFGDGTRLSIL.

The chain uses TRBV18 and TRBJ2-2, with D possibly matching TRBD1 (6 bases). The length of the CDR3 is 15 residues. Deletions cut 3 bases from V and 7 bases from J, with 15 bases between. Germline-derived CDR1 and CDR2 are KGHSH and LQKENI. The CDR3, as DNA: TGTGCCAGCTCACCCCAAACCGGGGACAACGGGGAGCTGTTTTTT. The encoded protein is CASSPQTGDNGELFF. Using reference TRBV18 and TRBJ2-2 for the parts outside the CDR3, the full variable domain is NAGVMQNPRHLVRRRGQEARLRCSPMKGHSHVYWYRQLPEEGLKFMVYLQKENIIDESGMPKERFSAEFPKEGPSILRIQQVVRGDSAAYFCASSPQTGDNGELFFGEGSRLTVL.

This chain uses TRBV3-1 (or the pseudogene TRBV3-2) with TRBJ1-5; 9 bases map to TRBD1. Germline V gene sequence: CDR1 LGHDT, CDR2 YNNKEL (reference sequence). J gave up 5 bases and V 4 bases, and 18 bases lay outside the gene matches. This CDR3 has 19 residues. The CDR3 sequence is CASSPTQQGAHRLDQPQHF. The CDR3 DNA is TGTGCCAGCAGCCCAACACAACAGGGGGCCCATAGGCTGGATCAGCCCCAGCATTTT.

The DNA of the CDR3 is TGTGCCACCAGTGACCAGGGGGGCGCAGATACGCAGTATTTT. This sequence encodes CATSDQGGADTQYF. The chain employs TRBV24-1 and TRBJ2-3; D perhaps matches TRBD1 (7 bases). V was trimmed by 4 bases and J by 4 bases, leaving 11 bases between them. This CDR3 has 14 residues. Germline V CDR1 and CDR2: KGHDR, SFDVKD.

V is TRBV6-2 or TRBV6-3 and J is TRBJ1-4; possible D gene TRBD1, 6 bases. V lost 2 bases to trimming and J lost 12 bases, with 7 bases between them. The CDR3 runs to 11 residues. In germline, CDR1 is MNHEY, CDR2 SVGEGT. The CDR3 sequence: CASSYPGELFF. For the CDR3, the DNA is TGTGCCAGCAGTTACCCAGGGGAACTGTTTTTT.

V usage is TRBV28 and J usage is TRBJ2-7; 11 bases fit TRBD2. Germline V gene data show CDR1 as MDHEN and CDR2 as SYDVKM. CDR3 size: 15 residues. Unmatched junction bases numbered 6, after V lost 5 bases and J lost 3 bases. CDR3 region: CASSILAGVNYEQYF. CDR3 nucleotides: TGTGCCAGCAGTATACTAGCGGGAGTGAACTACGAGCAGTACTTC.

This clone was detected only once. This chain links TRBV3-1 (or the pseudogene TRBV3-2) with TRBJ2-1; 9 bases are shared with TRBD2. The germline V gene encodes CDR1 LGHDT and CDR2 YNNKEL (reference sequence). Trimming at V came to 4 bases and at J to 8 bases, leaving 9 bases not matched to a gene. The CDR3 runs to 15 residues. CDR3 protein: CASSLSSGAGYEQFF. The CDR3 DNA sequence: TGTGCCAGCAGCCTCTCTAGCGGGGCGGGATATGAGCAGTTCTTC.

V gene TRBV29-1 combines with J gene TRBJ2-5; no firm D call. Trimming shortened V by 5 bases and J by 1 base, and 11 bases separated the two germline ends. CDR1 is SQVTM and CDR2 is ANQGSEA in the germline V gene. This CDR3 region has 13 residues. Written as DNA, the CDR3 is TGCAGCGTTTCAAAGACGGGCCAAGAGACCCAGTACTTC. Translating gives CSVSKTGQETQYF.

This chain uses TRBV7-3 with TRBJ2-3; 8 bases align to TRBD1. The CDR3 has 15 amino acids. Germline V gene data show CDR1 as SGHTA and CDR2 as FQGTGA. The V gene end was trimmed by 2 bases and the J gene end by 1 base; junction bases not matched to a gene: 2. The CDR3 DNA reads TGTGCCAGCAGCTTAGGGGGACAGGGCACAGATACGCAGTATTTT. It yields the protein CASSLGGQGTDTQYF.

The rearrangement joins TRBV11-2 to TRBJ2-5, with D possibly matching TRBD1 (5 bases). Trimming took off 0 bases at V and 2 bases at J, with 19 bases between the two ends. The CDR3 is 18 amino acids. Germline V CDR1 and CDR2: SGHAT, FQNNGV. CDR3 DNA sequence: TGTGCCAGCAGCTTAGAGGGGCGCGTAAAATTGGAACAAGAGACCCAGTACTTC. It codes for CASSLEGRVKLEQETQYF.

The rearrangement uses TRBV5-6 and TRBJ2-7; 10 positions agree with TRBD1. The CDR3 spans 19 residues. Germline V gene sequence: CDR1 SGHDT, CDR2 YYEEEE. V shed 0 bases, J shed 3 bases, and the junction held 15 bases outside the gene matches. CDR3 nucleotides: TGTGCCAGCAGCTTGGCCTTTATGGGACAGGGGAAGAATAACTACGAGCAGTACTTC. This sequence encodes CASSLAFMGQGKNNYEQYF.

V usage is TRBV5-1 and J usage is TRBJ2-1; tentative D call: TRBD1 (6 bases). Trimming took 6 bases from V and 3 from J, leaving 16 bases between them. CDR3 length: 15 residues. Germline assignment: CDR1 SGHRS and CDR2 YFSETQ. The CDR3 loop reads CASTQGRPNYNEQFF. DNA for the CDR3: TGCGCCAGCACCCAGGGGCGTCCTAACTACAATGAGCAGTTCTTC.

The rearrangement links TRBV10-2 to TRBJ1-4, with 7 positions matching TRBD1. CDR3 length: 18 residues. From germline, CDR1 is WSHSY and CDR2 SAAADI. V was clipped by 0 bases and J by 6 bases; unmatched bases: 13. CDR3 in DNA: TGCGCCAGCAGTGAGTCGAGGATTTCCGGGACAGCTTATGAAAAACTGTTTTTT. Its protein product is CASSESRISGTAYEKLFF.

The genes are TRBV24-1 and TRBJ2-3, with 10 bases identical to TRBD1. The V and J ends lost 4 bases and 5 bases, in that order; junction bases with no gene match: 8. There are 16 residues in the CDR3. CDR1 is KGHDR, CDR2 SFDVKD, per germline. The CDR3, as DNA: TGTGCCACCAGTGACGGGACAGGGGTGTTCCGAGATACGCAGTATTTT. It translates to CATSDGTGVFRDTQYF.

CDR3 region: CASVLGGSYEQYF. CDR3 DNA sequence: TGTGCCAGCGTCCTTGGCGGGAGCTACGAGCAGTACTTC. The chain links TRBV28 to TRBJ2-7; 7 bases match TRBD2. Germline CDR1 MDHEN, CDR2 SYDVKM. This CDR3 contains 13 residues. After removal of 8 bases from V and 3 bases from J, the junction contained 7 bases not matched to a gene.

V usage is TRBV27 and J usage is TRBJ2-2; D remains ambiguous. V shed 5 bases and J shed 2 bases, with 3 bases lying between them. From germline, CDR1 is MNHEY and CDR2 SMNVEV (reference sequence). The CDR3 consists of 12 residues. The CDR3 nucleotides are TGTGCCAGCAGTCTTAACACCGGGGAGCTGTTTTTT. Its protein product is CASSLNTGELFF.

The chain recombines TRBV6-6 with TRBJ1-1; tentative D call: TRBD1 (6 bases). The CDR3 consists of 14 residues. V was shortened by 6 bases and J by 1 base, with 12 bases between the two germline ends. The germline V gene has CDR1 MNHNY and CDR2 SVGAGI (reference sequence). The DNA for the CDR3 is TGTGCCAGCAGCTCAGGGGAGGGGAACACTGAAGCTTTCTTT. This gives the protein CASSSGEGNTEAFF.

The chain couples TRBV7-9 to TRBJ2-3; D perhaps matches TRBD2 (6 bases). The germline CDR1 and CDR2 sequences are SEHNR and FQNEAQ (reference sequence). The CDR3 spans 17 residues. V was shortened by 5 bases and J by 0 bases, with 18 bases between the two germline ends. This CDR3 is CASSPSRIAASTDTQYF. The DNA of the CDR3 is TGTGCCAGCAGCCCATCTAGGATAGCGGCTAGCACAGATACGCAGTATTTT.

The chain uses TRBV7-3 and TRBJ1-2; D is ambiguous. V dropped 6 bases and J dropped 0 bases, with 11 bases sitting between them. Per germline, CDR1 SGHTA and CDR2 FQGTGA. This CDR3 has 14 amino acids. Written as DNA, the CDR3 is TGTGCCAGCAGTCCCATGTCAGCTAACTATGGCTACACCTTC. Translation gives CASSPMSANYGYTF.

This clone was seen only once. The chain carries TRBV24-1 and TRBJ2-2, with a possible D match to TRBD1 (5 bases). Germline CDR1 and CDR2: KGHDR and SFDVKD. V lost 4 bases and J lost 7, with 15 bases in between. The CDR3 is 15 amino acids. The CDR3 nucleotides are TGTGCCACCAGTGACCAGACGACAGTCATCGGGGAGCTGTTTTTT. Translation: CATSDQTTVIGELFF.

This chain connects TRBV19 to TRBJ2-5, with 7 bases aligning to TRBD2. J lost 4 bases, V lost 1 base, and 3 bases had no gene match. The CDR3 totals 14 residues. Per germline, CDR1 LNHDA and CDR2 SQIVND (reference sequence). The CDR3 loop reads CASSIGGGAETQYF. The CDR3 nucleotides read TGTGCCAGTAGTATAGGGGGAGGGGCAGAGACCCAGTACTTC.